Each of the 11 T cell receptor beta chains below was sequenced from the same sample in a study of identical twins. TCRdb passed the 5' RACE reads through MiXCR, listing each CDR3 protein once. The table has 690,000 or so distinct CDR3 sequences, around 8.6% seen once. This same sample was also taken into another study, of yellow fever vaccine responses in identical twins.

Sequenced material: PBMCs. All receptors derive from a woman younger than 30 in good health.

This clonotype was detected many times. The J gene is TRBJ2-1, the V gene TRBV29-1; TRBD1 is a possible D gene (5 bases). V was shortened by 0 bases and J by 6 bases, with 15 bases between the two germline ends. The germline CDR1 and CDR2 sequences are SQVTM and ANQGSEA. This CDR3 contains 15 residues. CDR3 sequence (DNA): TGCAGCGTTGAAGAACCCCAGGGTAAGGGCAATGAGCAGTTCTTC. Its translation: CSVEEPQGKGNEQFF.

This clonotype has a handful of counts. The chain has TRBV9 and TRBJ2-5; tentatively, D is TRBD2 (5 bases). V lost 4 bases to trimming and J lost 4 bases, with 14 bases between them. This CDR3 has 14 amino acids. Germline assignment: CDR1 SGDLS and CDR2 YYNGEE. The CDR3 DNA reads TGTGCCAGCAGCATTCTAGCTCTCGGAGAGACCCAGTACTTC. It specifies CASSILALGETQYF.

Only a few counts were recorded for this clonotype. The chain links TRBV5-6 to TRBJ2-1; D remains ambiguous. The V end was cut by 1 base, the J end by 7 bases, with 12 bases between. CDR1 is SGHDT and CDR2 is YYEEEE in the germline V gene. CDR3 length: 14 residues. The CDR3 sequence: CASSLFDPGNEQFF. DNA for the CDR3: TGTGCCAGCAGCTTGTTCGATCCGGGTAATGAGCAGTTCTTC.

This clonotype showed up many times. V is TRBV20-1 and J is TRBJ1-2; TRBD1 aligns across 8 bases. The J segment lost 5 bases and the V segment lost 0 bases, leaving 2 bases of the junction unmatched. The CDR3 contains 13 residues. Germline CDR1 reads DFQATT; CDR2 reads SNEGSKA (reference sequence). In DNA form, the CDR3 reads TGCAGTGCTAGAGAAGGGACAGGTTATGGCTACACCTTC. Its translation is CSAREGTGYGYTF.

The chain combines TRBV4-3 with TRBJ2-1; D might be TRBD2 (6 bases). This CDR3 is 17 amino acids long. From germline, CDR1 is LGHNA and CDR2 YSLEER. V was cut by 0 bases and J by 6 bases, with 18 bases left in between. CDR3 bases: TGCGCCAGCAGCCAAGAAGGGGACGGGAGTGGGTTCAATGAGCAGTTCTTC. Translation: CASSQEGDGSGFNEQFF.

This clonotype occurred many times. V is TRBV7-2 and J is TRBJ2-2; 7 bases are shared with TRBD2. Germline V gives CDR1 SGHTA, CDR2 FQGNSA. The CDR3 is 14 residues long. J lost 4 bases, V lost 5 bases, and 4 bases had no gene match. In DNA form, the CDR3 reads TGTGCCAGCAGCAAAGAGCGGGGCACCGGGGAGCTGTTTTTT. This encodes CASSKERGTGELFF.

A note on this clonotype: Being one base from a much bigger clone, this may be a read error. The chain recombines TRBV12-3 or TRBV12-4 with TRBJ2-1; 10 bases fit TRBD2. The CDR3 totals 16 residues. The CDR3 DNA reads TGTGTCAGCAGTTCAAGACTAGCGGGTATCTACAATGAGCAGTTCTTC. As protein: CVSSSRLAGIYNEQFF.

This clonotype was seen at least ten times. The V and J genes are TRBV7-8 and TRBJ2-1, with 12 bases matching TRBD2. The trim removed 6 bases at V and 0 bases at J, leaving 6 bases unmatched. The CDR3 loop spans 17 amino acids. Germline V gene sequence: CDR1 SGHVS, CDR2 FQNEAQ. The chain's CDR3 is CASRPGLAGLSYNEQFF. The CDR3 nucleotides read TGTGCCAGCAGGCCGGGACTAGCGGGTCTCTCCTACAATGAGCAGTTCTTC.

The rearrangement links TRBV29-1 to TRBJ2-7; 9 bases are a match to TRBD1. With V trimmed by 7 bases and J by 6 bases, 1 base remained unmatched. CDR3 length: 10 residues. Germline loops: CDR1 SQVTM, CDR2 ANQGSEA. The CDR3 protein is CSATGGEQYF. CDR3 in DNA: TGCAGCGCGACAGGGGGCGAGCAGTACTTC.

The rearrangement joins TRBV20-1 to TRBJ2-7; 7 nucleotides align to TRBD1. Germline CDR1 reads DFQATT; CDR2 reads SNEGSKA (reference sequence). J was trimmed by 3 bases and V by 0 bases; bases with no gene match: 8. The CDR3 loop spans 15 amino acids. The DNA for the CDR3 is TGCAGTGCTAGAGATATCAGGGGGACAGACTACGAGCAGTACTTC. Translated, it gives CSARDIRGTDYEQYF.

This clonotype was counted at least ten times. This sequence joins TRBV6-5 and TRBJ2-1, with TRBD2 matching over 7 bases. CDR1 and CDR2 from the germline V gene are MNHEY and SVGAGI. CDR3 length equals 16 residues. After removal of 2 bases from V and 1 base from J, the junction contained 5 bases not matched to a gene. The DNA of the CDR3 is TGTGCCAGCAGTTACCTGGCGGGGGAATCCTACAATGAGCAGTTCTTC. Translation gives CASSYLAGESYNEQFF.